This is a list of T cell receptor beta chains from one sample in a study of blood T cell repertoires in COVID-19. The assay was immunoSEQ multiplex PCR, and TCRdb's table has in-frame clones only and misses some. This sample has about 200,000 clones; around 84% occur once, and the top ten carry 7.4%. Sequencing was done on a sample of PBMCs or T cells enriched from blood (not recorded which). These receptors originate from a woman in her forties with acute COVID-19. Each CDR3 is given with its conserved first and last residue. A D gene is named only where the DNA matches it firmly. Clone size appears in some rows only: once, few, many, or a class for an expanded clone.

TRBJ2-3,.,TRBD1,TRBV9,TGTGCCAGCAGTGGGACAGGGGCTAGCACAGATACGCAGTATTTT,CASSGTGASTDTQYF
TRBJ1-3,.,TRBD1,TRBV28,TGTGCCAGCAGTCTCTTCTCCGGGACAGCCGATCCTTCTGGAAACACCATATATTTT,CASSLFSGTADPSGNTIYF
TRBJ2-7,.,.,TRBV4-1,TGCGCCAGCAGCCAAGTTGAGGGATCCGAGCAGTACTTC,CASSQVEGSEQYF
TRBJ1-5,.,.,TRBV19,TGTGCCACCCAATCCCTACGTCAGCCCCAGCATTTT,CATQSLRQPQHF
TRBJ2-2,few,TRBD2,TRBV5-4,TGTGCCAGCAGCTCCGCCGGGACTAGTTCCTTCGGGGAGCTGTTTTTT,CASSSAGTSSFGELFF
TRBJ1-1,.,.,TRBV6-1,TGTGCCAGCAGTGAACTGGCAGGGGACAAGAACACTGAAGCTTTCTTT,CASSELAGDKNTEAFF
TRBJ2-5,.,TRBD2,TRBV2,TGTGCCAGCCGTCGGACTAGCGGACTAGGAGAGACCCAGTACTTC,CASRRTSGLGETQYF
TRBJ2-7,few,TRBD1,TRBV4-3,TGCGCCAGCAGCCCAGGTAGACAGGGCTTTACCGAGCAGTACTTC,CASSPGRQGFTEQYF
TRBJ2-2,.,TRBD2,TRBV5-1,TGCGCCAGCAGCCCGGGACTAGCGGGAGGGCCGGGGACCGGGGAGCTGTTTTTT,CASSPGLAGGPGTGELFF
TRBJ2-1,.,TRBD2,TRBV5-1,TGCGCCAGCAGCTTGGTGGGCGGGAGATCCTACAATGAGCAGTTCTTC,CASSLVGGRSYNEQFF
TRBJ1-6,.,.,TRBV5-6,TGTGCCAGCAGCTACCGGGATTTCAATTCACCCCTCCACTTT,CASSYRDFNSPLHF
TRBJ2-1,.,.,TRBV2,TGTGCCAGCAGTGCCACGTATAGTGAGCAGTTCTTC,CASSATYSEQFF
TRBJ2-2,once,.,TRBV11-2,TGTGCCAGCATCAAGGAGTGGAACGCGAACACCGGGGAGCTGTTTTTT,CASIKEWNANTGELFF
TRBJ2-7,.,TRBD2,TRBV2,TGTGCCAGCAGTCAAACTAGCGGGATCTCCTACGAGCAGTACTTC,CASSQTSGISYEQYF
TRBJ2-7,once,.,TRBV28,TGTGCCAGCTCGCCCGGGACTTGGGCCTACGAGCAGTACTTC,CASSPGTWAYEQYF
TRBJ1-6,.,.,TRBV5-8,TGTGCCAGCAGCTTGGGACAGCTCAATTCACCCCTCCACTTT,CASSLGQLNSPLHF
TRBJ2-3,.,.,TRBV4-2,TGTGCCAGCAGCCAAGGGTCTAGCAGAGATACGCAGTATTTT,CASSQGSSRDTQYF
TRBJ2-2,.,.,TRBV18,TGTGCCAGCTCACCATCCGGGGGTACGAACACCGGGGAGCTGTTTTTT,CASSPSGGTNTGELFF
TRBJ1-2,.,TRBD1,TRBV28,TGTGCCACGTTGACAGGGTTGGGGTTTGATGGCTACACCTTC,CATLTGLGFDGYTF
TRBJ2-3,.,.,TRBV6-1,TGTGCCAGCAGTGAACTAACGGTCACAGATACGCAGTATTTT,CASSELTVTDTQYF
TRBJ1-6,many,TRBD1,TRBV10-3,TGTGCCATCAGTGAGTTTGTCACAGGGGGCGTTTCACCCCTCCACTTT,CAISEFVTGGVSPLHF
TRBJ1-6,.,.,TRBV4-2,TGTGCCAGCAGCCAAGAAGTTATTTTAAAGGGAGGCTCACCCCTCCACTTT,CASSQEVILKGGSPLHF
TRBJ2-5,.,TRBD1,TRBV7-9,TGTGCCAGCAGCCCAAGGGGGACAGGCCTACAAGAGACCCAGTACTTC,CASSPRGTGLQETQYF
TRBJ2-7,.,.,TRBV7-2,TGTGCCAGCAGCAGACCCGGGACTGGAGCATCGTACTTC,CASSRPGTGASYF
TRBJ2-6,few,.,TRBV18,TGTGCCAGCTCGTTTACAGGGAGCTCTGGGGCCAACGTCCTGACTTTC,CASSFTGSSGANVLTF
TRBJ2-5,.,TRBD1,TRBV28,TGTGCCAGCCATTGGACAGGGGAAGAGACCCAGTACTTC,CASHWTGEETQYF
TRBJ2-3,.,TRBD1,TRBV4-1,TGCGCCAGCAGCCAAGTGGGGACAGGGATCGGAACAGATACGCAGTATTTT,CASSQVGTGIGTDTQYF
TRBJ1-6,few,TRBD1,TRBV3-1/TRBV3-2,TGTGCCAGCAGCCTTCAGAGTCAGGGGGCCTCACCCCTCCACTTT,CASSLQSQGASPLHF
TRBJ1-1,.,.,TRBV6-6,TGTGCCAGCATTAGGACAAGCATGAACACTGAAGCTTTCTTT,CASIRTSMNTEAFF
TRBJ2-5,once,.,TRBV27,TGTGCCAGCAGTTTGCGAGCAAACTTAATGTACCAAGAGACCCAGTACTTC,CASSLRANLMYQETQYF
TRBJ1-1,.,.,TRBV19,TGTGCCAGTAAAGAAGGGGGCACTGAAGCTTTCTTT,CASKEGGTEAFF
TRBJ1-2,.,.,TRBV5-7,TGTGCCAGCAGCTGGTGGGCAGGGAAGGGTGGCTACACCTTC,CASSWWAGKGGYTF
TRBJ2-3,few,.,TRBV30,TGTGCCTGGAGCAACGCGGCGGGAGATACGCAGTATTTT,CAWSNAAGDTQYF
TRBJ1-1,.,TRBD1,TRBV19,TGTGCCAGTAGACCAGACAGGGGACGGACTGAAGCTTTCTTT,CASRPDRGRTEAFF
TRBJ1-2,.,TRBD1,TRBV5-1,TGCGCCAGCAGCCTTGGACAGGGGGACTATGGCTACACCTTC,CASSLGQGDYGYTF
TRBJ1-1,.,.,TRBV6-5,TGTGCCAGTCGGCTACGGACAGTGAACACTGAAGCTTTCTTT,CASRLRTVNTEAFF
TRBJ1-1,few,.,TRBV3-1/TRBV3-2,TGTGCCAGCAGCCAGACGACAGGAGCCGAAGCTTTCTTT,CASSQTTGAEAFF
TRBJ2-7,.,.,TRBV28,TGTGCCAGCAGGGCAGGGGTTCCCTACGAGCAGTACTTC,CASRAGVPYEQYF
TRBJ2-6,.,.,TRBV4-3,TGCGCCAGCAGCCAAGATCTTATGGGCCTCTCTGGGGCCAACGTCCTGACTTTC,CASSQDLMGLSGANVLTF